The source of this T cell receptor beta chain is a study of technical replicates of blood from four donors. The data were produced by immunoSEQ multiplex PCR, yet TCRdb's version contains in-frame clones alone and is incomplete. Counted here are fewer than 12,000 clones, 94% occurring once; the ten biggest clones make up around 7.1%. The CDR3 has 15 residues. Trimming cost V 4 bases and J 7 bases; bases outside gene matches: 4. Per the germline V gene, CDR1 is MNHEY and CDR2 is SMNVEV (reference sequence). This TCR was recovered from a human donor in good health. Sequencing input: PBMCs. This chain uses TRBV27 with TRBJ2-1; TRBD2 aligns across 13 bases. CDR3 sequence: CASSSGTSGKNEQFF. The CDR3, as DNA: TGTGCCAGCAGTTCCGGGACTAGCGGGAAAAATGAGCAGTTCTTC.